Reported below is one T cell receptor (beta chain). The antigen it binds to is not known. Base qualities are missing; no much larger clone stands one base away. The germline V end is reduced by 5 bases and the J end by 10 bases; junction bases left unmatched: 8. The CDR1 and CDR2 encoded by the germline V gene are MNHEY and SVGAGI. Measured from the cysteine to the phenylalanine, the CDR3 is 13 residues long. The retained sequence is limited to the CDR3, 39 bases, with the frame set at the first base. The data are from a study of OX40 agonist ivuxolimab in advanced cancers. Context from the whole study: Ivuxolimab was a fully human IgG2 agonistic monoclonal antibody targeting the costimulatory receptor OX40 (CD134). Prior anti-PD-1, anti-PD-L1 or anti-CTLA-4 therapy was permitted, and checkpoint inhibitors had been received by 40% to 50% of dose-escalation patients. Intravenous ivuxolimab was administered to patients every 2 weeks at six dose levels: 0.01, 0.1, 0.3, 1.5, 3 and 10 mg/kg. The purpose of peripheral TCRbeta sequencing was to test whether ivuxolimab changed TCR sequence diversity and led to clonal T-cell expansion. The paper covers the monotherapy dose-escalation part of the phase I ivuxolimab trial, which included N of about 56 patients. In the dose-escalation cohort, approximately 82% of patients were male, and the mean age was approximately 60 years, with a range of 23 to 79. Partial responses were achieved by three dose-escalation patients, of whom one had hepatocellular carcinoma and two had cutaneous melanoma. Of the roughly 50 dose-escalation patients, hepatocellular carcinoma was present in about 19, melanoma in around 15, renal cell carcinoma in 9 and head and neck cancer in 9.

Genomic DNA was isolated from the sorted cells so that the TCRbeta CDR3 region could be sequenced. The immunoSEQ Assay was used for sequencing of TCRbeta CDR3 regions. Drawn from immuneACCESS, this table holds only the in-frame rearrangements with V and J called that TCRdb kept. Clones are partly lost; checked studies trace under half to an unresolved V gene and leave the rest unexplained. The sample records 60,000 to 80,000 clones, around four fifths of which are singletons. The top ten constitute 5.5% to 7% of the sample. The trial excluded patients who had a history of autoimmune disease or were on systemic immunosuppression. Peripheral blood for TCR sequencing was collected from all dose cohorts at baseline, on cycle 4 day 1, and on cycle 7 day 1. Samples came from an open-label, multicenter, first-in-human phase I dose-escalation trial of ivuxolimab. Adults with locally advanced or metastatic head and neck squamous cell, hepatocellular, melanoma or renal cell carcinoma were enrolled in the trial. CD4+ and CD8+ T cells were sorted separately from peripheral blood before TCR sequencing.

What the authors observed across the whole study: At doses of 0.1 to 3.0 mg/kg, clonal expansion of both CD4+ and CD8+ blood T cells was observed from baseline to week 6. The antigen specificity of the clonally expanded peripheral T cells was not determined. Low levels of normalized T-cell clonal expansion were also shown by some nonresponding patients. In the 0.1-3.0 mg/kg groups, partial responders had among the lowest normalized peripheral clonal expansion, particularly in CD8+ T cells. After ivuxolimab, CD8+ T cells had more expanded clones than CD4+ T cells on average.

The chain joins TRBV6-5 to TRBJ2-1; the central 7 bases match TRBD2. The receptor was derived from an adult with an advanced solid tumor such as melanoma, head and neck, liver or kidney cancer. The sequenced sample was CD4+ or CD8+ T cells sorted from blood, obtained in a trial of the OX40 agonist ivuxolimab. CDR3 reads: CASSQGLADEQFF. The DNA reads as follows: TGTGCCAGCAGTCAGGGTCTAGCGGACGAGCAGTTCTTC.